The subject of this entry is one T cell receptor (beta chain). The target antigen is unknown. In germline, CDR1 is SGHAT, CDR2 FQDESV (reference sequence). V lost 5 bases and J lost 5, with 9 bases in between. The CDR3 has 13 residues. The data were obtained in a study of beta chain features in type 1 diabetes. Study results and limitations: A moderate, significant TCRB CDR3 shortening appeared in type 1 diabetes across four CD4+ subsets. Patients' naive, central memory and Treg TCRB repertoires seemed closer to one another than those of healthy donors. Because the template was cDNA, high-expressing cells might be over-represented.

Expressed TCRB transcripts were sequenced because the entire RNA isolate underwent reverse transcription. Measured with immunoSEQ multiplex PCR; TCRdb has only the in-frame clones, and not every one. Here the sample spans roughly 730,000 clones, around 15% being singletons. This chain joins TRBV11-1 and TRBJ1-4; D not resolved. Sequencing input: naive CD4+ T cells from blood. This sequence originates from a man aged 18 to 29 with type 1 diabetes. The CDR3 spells CASSPRTNEKLFF. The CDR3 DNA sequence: TGTGCCAGCAGCCCCCGGACGAATGAAAAACTGTTTTTT.